This T cell receptor beta chain was sequenced for a study of cytomegalovirus exposure and HLA in healthy donors. Notes on the study in general: It was taken for granted in presence/absence analyses that sequencing depth across donors was roughly uniform. Apparent HLA restriction characterized most CMV-associated TCR beta chains in a later analysis. The HLA-A and HLA-B alleles of most subjects were reportedly predicted accurately from TCR beta sequences.

These donors, healthy bone marrow donors, were studied. V shed 5 bases and J shed 7 bases, with 18 bases lying between them. The CDR3 has 15 amino acids. Germline V lookup: CDR1 SGHAT, CDR2 FQNNGV. Remarks on this clone: Its antigen is undetermined.

The primer mix had 60 Vbeta and 13 Jbeta primers. Profiled with immunoSEQ multiplex PCR; TCRdb holds only in-frame clones, not every one. The repertoire holds about 130,000 clones, with approximately 80% as singletons. This chain connects TRBV11-2 to TRBJ2-1; weak D call: TRBD1 (6 bases). This clonotype originated in a human donor in good health. The sample taken for sequencing was PBMCs. CDR3 coding DNA: TGTGCCAGCAGCAAACAGGGCGGCCCCCCAAATGAGCAGTTCTTC. This encodes CASSKQGGPPNEQFF.